This T cell receptor (beta chain) was found in a study of blood T cells in healthy people across ages. Regarding this clonotype: The antigen remains undetermined.

A second PCR of 7 to 11 cycles used a sample-barcoded 5' primer and a J-beta primer mix. A tag from a template-switch adaptor with 12 random nucleotides marked each cDNA molecule. Via MiXCR, TCRdb re-called the 5' RACE reads, giving one row per CDR3 protein. The table has over 1,500,000 distinct CDR3 sequences, around half seen once; the top ten hold around 2.1%. Donation came from healthy Caucasian individuals in Russia who were aged 6 to 90. Broader study findings: Shifts in expanded clonotypes may have been confounded by donor CMV status, which was unknown. The study regarded diversity estimates from one million T cells as underestimates.

CDR1 and CDR2 from the germline V gene are MNHEY and SVGAGI. This CDR3 is 17 amino acids long. With 0 bases clipped from V and 5 bases from J, the junction kept 11 bases outside the gene matches. Source material: blood. This receptor was identified in a woman between 35 and 50 years old in good health. The chain links TRBV6-5 to TRBJ2-5, with TRBD2 matching 8 bases. The CDR3: CASSYSPSGGGLETQYF. The CDR3, as DNA: TGTGCCAGCAGTTACTCTCCCAGCGGGGGAGGGTTGGAGACCCAGTACTTC.